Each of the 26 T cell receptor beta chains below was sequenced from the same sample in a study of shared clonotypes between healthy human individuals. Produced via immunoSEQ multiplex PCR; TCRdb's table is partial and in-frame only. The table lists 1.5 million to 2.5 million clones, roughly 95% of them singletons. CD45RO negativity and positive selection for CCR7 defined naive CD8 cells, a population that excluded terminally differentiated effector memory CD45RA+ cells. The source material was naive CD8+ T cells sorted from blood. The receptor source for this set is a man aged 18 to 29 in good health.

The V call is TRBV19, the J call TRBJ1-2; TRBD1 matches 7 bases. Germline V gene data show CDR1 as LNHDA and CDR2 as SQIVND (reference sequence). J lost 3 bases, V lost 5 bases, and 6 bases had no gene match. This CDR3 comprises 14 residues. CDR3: CASSRITGDYGYTF. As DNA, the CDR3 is TGTGCCAGTAGTCGGATAACAGGGGACTATGGCTACACCTTC.

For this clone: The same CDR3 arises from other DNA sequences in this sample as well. The CDR3 loop reads CASSLEQGSSYEQYF. The CDR3 DNA reads TGTGCCAGCAGCTTAGAACAGGGGTCTTCCTACGAGCAGTACTTC. The V call is TRBV7-8, the J call TRBJ2-7; 7 nucleotides align to TRBD1. The trim removed 1 base at V and 1 base at J, leaving 4 bases unmatched. The CDR3 contains 15 residues. Germline CDR1 reads SGHVS; CDR2 reads FQNEAQ.

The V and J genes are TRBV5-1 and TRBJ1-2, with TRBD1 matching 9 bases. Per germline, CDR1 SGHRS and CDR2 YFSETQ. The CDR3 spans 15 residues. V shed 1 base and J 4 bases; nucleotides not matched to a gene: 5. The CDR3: CASSLTGGDGYGYTF. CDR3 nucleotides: TGCGCCAGCAGCTTGACAGGGGGCGACGGCTATGGCTACACCTTC.

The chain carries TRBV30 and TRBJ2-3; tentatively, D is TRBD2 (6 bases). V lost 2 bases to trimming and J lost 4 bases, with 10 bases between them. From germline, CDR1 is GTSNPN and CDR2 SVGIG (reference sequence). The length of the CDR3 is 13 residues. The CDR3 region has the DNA TGTGCCTGGAGTTTACTAGCTCCAGATACGCAGTATTTT. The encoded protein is CAWSLLAPDTQYF.

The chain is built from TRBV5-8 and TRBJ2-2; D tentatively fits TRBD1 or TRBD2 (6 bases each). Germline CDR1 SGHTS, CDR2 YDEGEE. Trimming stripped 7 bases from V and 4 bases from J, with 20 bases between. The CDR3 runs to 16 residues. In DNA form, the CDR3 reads TGTGCCAGCGGGTCGGGGTACAGGGAGGCCACCGGGGAGCTGTTTTTT. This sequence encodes CASGSGYREATGELFF.

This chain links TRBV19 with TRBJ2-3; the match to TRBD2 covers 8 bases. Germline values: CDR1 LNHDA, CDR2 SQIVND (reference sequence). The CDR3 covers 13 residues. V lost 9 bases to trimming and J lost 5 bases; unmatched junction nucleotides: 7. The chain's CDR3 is CASSGGAIDTQYF. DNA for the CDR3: TGTGCCAGCTCCGGGGGGGCGATAGATACGCAGTATTTT.

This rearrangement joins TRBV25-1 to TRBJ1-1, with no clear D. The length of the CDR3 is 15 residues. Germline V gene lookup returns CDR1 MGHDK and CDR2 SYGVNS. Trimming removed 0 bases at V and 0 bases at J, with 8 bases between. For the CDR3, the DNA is TGTGCCAGCAGTGAATATATGGGGATGAACACTGAAGCTTTCTTT. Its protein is CASSEYMGMNTEAFF.

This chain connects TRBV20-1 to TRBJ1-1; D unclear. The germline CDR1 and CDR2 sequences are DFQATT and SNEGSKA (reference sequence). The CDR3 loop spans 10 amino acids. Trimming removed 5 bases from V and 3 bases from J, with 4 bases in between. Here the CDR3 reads CSASYTEAFF. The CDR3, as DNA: TGCAGTGCTTCCTACACTGAAGCTTTCTTT.

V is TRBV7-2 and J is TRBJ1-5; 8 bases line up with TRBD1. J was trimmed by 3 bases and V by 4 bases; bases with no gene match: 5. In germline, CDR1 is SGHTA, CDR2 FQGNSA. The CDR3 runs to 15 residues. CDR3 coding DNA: TGTGCCAGCAGCTCCGGGACAGGACTCAATCAGCCCCAGCATTTT. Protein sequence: CASSSGTGLNQPQHF.

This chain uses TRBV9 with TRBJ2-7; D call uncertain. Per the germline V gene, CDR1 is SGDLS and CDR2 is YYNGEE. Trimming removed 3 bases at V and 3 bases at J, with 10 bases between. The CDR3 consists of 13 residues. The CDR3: CASSATSGYEQYF. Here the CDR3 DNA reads TGTGCCAGCAGCGCGACCTCGGGCTACGAGCAGTACTTC.

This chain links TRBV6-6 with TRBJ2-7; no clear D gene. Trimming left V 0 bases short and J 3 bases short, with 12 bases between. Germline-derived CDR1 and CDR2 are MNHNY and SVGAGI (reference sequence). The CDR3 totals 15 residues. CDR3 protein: CASSYSQVPNYEQYF. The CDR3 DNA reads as TGTGCCAGCAGTTACTCGCAAGTCCCTAACTACGAGCAGTACTTC.

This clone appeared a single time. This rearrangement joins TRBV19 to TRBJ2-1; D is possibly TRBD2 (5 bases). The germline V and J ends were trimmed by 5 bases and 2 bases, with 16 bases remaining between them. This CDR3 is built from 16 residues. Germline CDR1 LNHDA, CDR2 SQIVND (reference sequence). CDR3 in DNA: TGTGCCAGTAGTGCTATTCGGGGTACTGCCTACAATGAGCAGTTCTTC. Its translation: CASSAIRGTAYNEQFF.

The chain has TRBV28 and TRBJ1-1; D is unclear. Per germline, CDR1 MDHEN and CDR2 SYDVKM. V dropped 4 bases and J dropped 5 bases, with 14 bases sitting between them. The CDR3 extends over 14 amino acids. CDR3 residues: CASSYRPTRTEAFF. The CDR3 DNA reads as TGTGCCAGCAGTTACCGGCCGACCCGGACTGAAGCTTTCTTT.

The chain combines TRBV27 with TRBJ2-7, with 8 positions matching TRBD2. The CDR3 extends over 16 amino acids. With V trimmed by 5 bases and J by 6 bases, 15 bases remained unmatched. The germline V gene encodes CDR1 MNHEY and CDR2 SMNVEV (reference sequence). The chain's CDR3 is CASSPNSGTSLAEQYF. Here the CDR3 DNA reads TGTGCCAGCAGTCCTAATTCCGGGACTAGTTTAGCCGAGCAGTACTTC.

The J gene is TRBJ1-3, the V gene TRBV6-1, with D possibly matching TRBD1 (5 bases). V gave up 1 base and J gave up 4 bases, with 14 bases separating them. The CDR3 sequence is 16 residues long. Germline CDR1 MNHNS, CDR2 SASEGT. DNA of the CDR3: TGTGCCAGCAGTGAAGGCGAGGGGTCGGAGGGAAACACCATATATTTT. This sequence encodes CASSEGEGSEGNTIYF.

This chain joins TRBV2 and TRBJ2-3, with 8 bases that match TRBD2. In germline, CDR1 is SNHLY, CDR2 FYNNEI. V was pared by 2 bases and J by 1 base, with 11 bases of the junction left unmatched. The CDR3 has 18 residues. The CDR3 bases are TGTGCCAGCAGTGAAACTAGCGGCTATACGAGCGGCACAGATACGCAGTATTTT. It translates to CASSETSGYTSGTDTQYF.

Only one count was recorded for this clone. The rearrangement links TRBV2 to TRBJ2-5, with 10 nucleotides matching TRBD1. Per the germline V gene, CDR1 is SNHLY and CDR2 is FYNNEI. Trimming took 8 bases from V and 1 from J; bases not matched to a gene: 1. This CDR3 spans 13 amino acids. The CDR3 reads CASRDRGQETQYF. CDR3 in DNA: TGTGCCAGCCGGGACAGGGGCCAAGAGACCCAGTACTTC.

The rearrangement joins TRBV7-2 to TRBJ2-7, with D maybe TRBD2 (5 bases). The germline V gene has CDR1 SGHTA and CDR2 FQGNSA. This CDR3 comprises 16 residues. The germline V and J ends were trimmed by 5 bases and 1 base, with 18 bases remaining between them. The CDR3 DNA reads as TGTGCCAGCAGCCGATTAGCGTCCGAGGGATCCTACGAGCAGTACTTC. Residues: CASSRLASEGSYEQYF.

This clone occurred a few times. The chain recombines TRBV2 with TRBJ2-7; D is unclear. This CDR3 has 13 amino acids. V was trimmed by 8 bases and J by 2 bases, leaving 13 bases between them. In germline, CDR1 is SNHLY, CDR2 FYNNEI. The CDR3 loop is CASAEEKAYEQYF. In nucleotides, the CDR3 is TGTGCCAGCGCAGAGGAGAAGGCCTACGAGCAGTACTTC.

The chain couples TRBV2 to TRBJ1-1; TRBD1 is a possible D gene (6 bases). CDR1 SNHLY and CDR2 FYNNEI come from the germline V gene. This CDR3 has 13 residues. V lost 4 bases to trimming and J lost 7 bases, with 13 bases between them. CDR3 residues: CASSGPSDSEAFF. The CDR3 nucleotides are TGTGCCAGCAGTGGGCCCTCGGACAGTGAAGCTTTCTTT.

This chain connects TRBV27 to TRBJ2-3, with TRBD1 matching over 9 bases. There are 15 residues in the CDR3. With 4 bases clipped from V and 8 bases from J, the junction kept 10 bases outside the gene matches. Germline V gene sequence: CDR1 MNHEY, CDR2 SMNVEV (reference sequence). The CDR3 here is CASSSVGTGLVTQYF. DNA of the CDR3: TGTGCCAGCAGTTCTGTTGGGACAGGGTTGGTTACGCAGTATTTT.

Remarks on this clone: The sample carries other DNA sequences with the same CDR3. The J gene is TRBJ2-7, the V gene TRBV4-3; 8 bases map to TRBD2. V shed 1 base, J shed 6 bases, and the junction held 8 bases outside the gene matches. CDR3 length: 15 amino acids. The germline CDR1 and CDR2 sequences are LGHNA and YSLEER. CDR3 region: CASSQGLATLGEQYF. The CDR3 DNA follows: TGCGCCAGCAGCCAAGGACTAGCGACGCTCGGCGAGCAGTACTTC.

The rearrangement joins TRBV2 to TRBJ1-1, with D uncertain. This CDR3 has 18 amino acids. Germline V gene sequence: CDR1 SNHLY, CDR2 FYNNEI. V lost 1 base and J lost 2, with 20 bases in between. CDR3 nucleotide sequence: TGTGCCAGCAGTGAAGACGGCCTTGTGCGGAGTTCTAACACTGAAGCTTTCTTT. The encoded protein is CASSEDGLVRSSNTEAFF.

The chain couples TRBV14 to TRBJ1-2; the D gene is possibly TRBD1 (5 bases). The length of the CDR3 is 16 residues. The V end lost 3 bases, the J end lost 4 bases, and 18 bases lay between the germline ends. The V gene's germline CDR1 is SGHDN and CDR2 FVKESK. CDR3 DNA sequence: TGTGCCAGCAGCCAGACGCTAGGGGACGGGGCCTATGGCTACACCTTC. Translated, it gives CASSQTLGDGAYGYTF.

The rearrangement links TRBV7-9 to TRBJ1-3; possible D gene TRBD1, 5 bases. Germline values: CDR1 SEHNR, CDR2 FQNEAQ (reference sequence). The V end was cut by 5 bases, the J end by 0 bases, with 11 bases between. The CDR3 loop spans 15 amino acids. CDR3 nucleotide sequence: TGTGCCAGCAGCGGGGGACCGAACTCTGGAAACACCATATATTTT. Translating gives CASSGGPNSGNTIYF.

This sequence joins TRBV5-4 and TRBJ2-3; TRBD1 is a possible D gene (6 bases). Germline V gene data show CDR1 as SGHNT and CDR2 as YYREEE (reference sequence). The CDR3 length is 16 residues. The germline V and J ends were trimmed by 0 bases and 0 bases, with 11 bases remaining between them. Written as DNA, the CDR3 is TGTGCCAGCAGCTTGGTTCCAGGGGAGAGCACAGATACGCAGTATTTT. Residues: CASSLVPGESTDTQYF.